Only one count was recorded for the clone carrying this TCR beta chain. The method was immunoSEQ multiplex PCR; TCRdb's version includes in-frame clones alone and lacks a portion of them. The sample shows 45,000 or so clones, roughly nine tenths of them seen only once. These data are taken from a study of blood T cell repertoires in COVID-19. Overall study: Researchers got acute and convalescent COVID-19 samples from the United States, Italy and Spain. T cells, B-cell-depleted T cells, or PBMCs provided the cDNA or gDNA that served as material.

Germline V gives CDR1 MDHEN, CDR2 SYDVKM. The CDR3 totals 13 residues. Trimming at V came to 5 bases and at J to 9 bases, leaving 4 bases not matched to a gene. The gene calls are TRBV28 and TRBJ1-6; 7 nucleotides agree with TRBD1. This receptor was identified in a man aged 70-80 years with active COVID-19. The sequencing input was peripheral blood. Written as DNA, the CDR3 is TGTGCCAGCAGTGCAGGGGACAGTTCACCCCTCCACTTT. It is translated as CASSAGDSSPLHF.